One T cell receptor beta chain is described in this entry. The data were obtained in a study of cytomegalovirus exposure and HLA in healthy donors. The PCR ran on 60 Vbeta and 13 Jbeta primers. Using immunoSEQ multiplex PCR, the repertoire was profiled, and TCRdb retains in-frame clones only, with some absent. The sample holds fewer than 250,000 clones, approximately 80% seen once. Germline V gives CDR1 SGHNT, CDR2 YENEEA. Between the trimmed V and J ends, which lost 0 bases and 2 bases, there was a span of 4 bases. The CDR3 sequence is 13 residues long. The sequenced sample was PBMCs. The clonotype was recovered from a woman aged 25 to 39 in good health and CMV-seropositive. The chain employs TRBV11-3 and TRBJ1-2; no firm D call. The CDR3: CASSLEQNYGYTF. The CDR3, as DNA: TGTGCCAGCAGCTTAGAACAAAACTATGGCTACACCTTC. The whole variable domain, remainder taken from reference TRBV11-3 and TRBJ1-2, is EAGVVQSPRYKIIEKKQPVAFWCNPISGHNTLYWYLQNLGQGPELLIRYENEEAVDDSQLPKDRFSAERLKGVDSTLKIQPAELGDSAVYLCASSLEQNYGYTFGSGTRLTVV.